The clone carrying this TCR beta chain was seen a few times. Its specificity is not known. With no exception, relapse followed autologous stem cell transplantation in all patients, and brentuximab vedotin exposure varied. Relapsed/refractory classical Hodgkin lymphoma patients had complete, partial or progressive responses. Clones were read by immunoSEQ multiplex PCR, and TCRdb kept only the in-frame ones, dropping some. The sample records about 40,000 clones, around 78% being singletons. These data are taken from a study of PD-1 blockade in classical Hodgkin lymphoma. Study observations and caveats: Relapsed/refractory patients reportedly had lower baseline diversity than newly diagnosed patients. The origin of the repertoire differences remains undefined, with disease activity or prior therapy as possible causes.

The CDR3 runs to 13 residues. Trimming took off 5 bases at V and 4 bases at J, with 11 bases between the two ends. Germline CDR1 is SNHLY and CDR2 is FYNNEI. The TCR comes from a human donor with classical Hodgkin lymphoma. This specimen was peripheral blood mononuclear cells (PBMCs), taken at baseline. This chain links TRBV2 with TRBJ1-1; D remains unclear. CDR3 in DNA: TGTGCCAGCAGTTCACAGAGGAGCACTGAAGCTTTCTTT. Its translation: CASSSQRSTEAFF.